The clone carrying this T cell receptor beta chain was seen a handful of times. This may arise from a read error, as a much more abundant clone is one base away. This entry comes from a study of read filtering for tumor transcriptome and immune sequencing. Whole-study context: Among patients, approximately 16 were male and around 14 female, aged roughly 45 to 90 (mean approximately 60).

Molecular barcoded adaptors covering alpha/delta and beta/gamma chains were used on about 390 ng RNA. TCRdb independently ran MiXCR on the reads; one entry per CDR3 protein. This sample has around 130,000 distinct CDR3 sequences, with roughly an eighth found just once. The germline V gene has CDR1 SQVTM and CDR2 ANQGSEA. The CDR3 contains 11 residues. The chain combines TRBV29-1 with TRBJ2-1; D is unresolved. The receptor comes from a donor older than 35 with multiple myeloma. The sequencing input was a population of CD138-negative cells sorted from bone marrow. DNA of the CDR3: TGCGGCGCCCTTTCTTACAATGAGCAGTTCTTC. As protein: CGALSYNEQFF.